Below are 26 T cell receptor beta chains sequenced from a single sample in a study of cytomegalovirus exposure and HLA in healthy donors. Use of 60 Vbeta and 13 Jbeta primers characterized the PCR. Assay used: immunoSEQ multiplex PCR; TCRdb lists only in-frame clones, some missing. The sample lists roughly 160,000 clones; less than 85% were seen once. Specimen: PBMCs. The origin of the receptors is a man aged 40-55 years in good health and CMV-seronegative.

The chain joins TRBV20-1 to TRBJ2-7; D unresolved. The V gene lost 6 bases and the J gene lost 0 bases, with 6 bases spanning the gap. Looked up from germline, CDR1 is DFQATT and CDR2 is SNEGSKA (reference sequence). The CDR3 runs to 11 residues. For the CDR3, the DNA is TGCAGTGCCCTCAGCTCCTACGAGCAGTACTTC. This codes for CSALSSYEQYF.

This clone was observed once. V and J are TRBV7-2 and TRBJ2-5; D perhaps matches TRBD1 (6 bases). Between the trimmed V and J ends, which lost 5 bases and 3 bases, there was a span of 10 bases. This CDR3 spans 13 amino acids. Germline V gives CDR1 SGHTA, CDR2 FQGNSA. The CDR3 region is CASSPGHKETQYF. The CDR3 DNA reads TGTGCCAGCAGCCCGGGACATAAAGAGACCCAGTACTTC.

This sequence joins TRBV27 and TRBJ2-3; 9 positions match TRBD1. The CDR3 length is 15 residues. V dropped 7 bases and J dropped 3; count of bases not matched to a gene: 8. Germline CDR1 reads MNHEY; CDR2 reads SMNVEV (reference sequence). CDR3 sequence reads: CASTPYRGLTDTQYF. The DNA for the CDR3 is TGTGCCAGCACCCCCTACAGGGGGCTTACAGATACGCAGTATTTT.

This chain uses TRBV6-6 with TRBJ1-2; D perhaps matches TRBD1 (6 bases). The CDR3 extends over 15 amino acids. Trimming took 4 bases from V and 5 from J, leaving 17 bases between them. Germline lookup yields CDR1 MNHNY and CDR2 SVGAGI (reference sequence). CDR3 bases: TGTGCCAGCAGTTGGTCCGGGCAGGGGTCGTATGGCTACACCTTC. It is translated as CASSWSGQGSYGYTF.

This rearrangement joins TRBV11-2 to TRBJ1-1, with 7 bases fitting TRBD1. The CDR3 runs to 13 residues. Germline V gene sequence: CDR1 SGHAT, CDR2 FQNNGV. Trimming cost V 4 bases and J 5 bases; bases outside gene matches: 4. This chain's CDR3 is CASSSYRGTEAFF. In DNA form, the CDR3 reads TGTGCCAGCAGCTCTTACAGGGGAACTGAAGCTTTCTTT.

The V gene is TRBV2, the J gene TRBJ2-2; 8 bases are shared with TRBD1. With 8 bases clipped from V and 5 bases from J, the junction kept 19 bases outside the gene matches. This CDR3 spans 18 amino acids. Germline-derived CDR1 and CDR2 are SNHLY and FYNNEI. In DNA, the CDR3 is TGTGCCAGCTCGAATCCCCTGATGGGGACAGGAGGGACCGGGGAGCTGTTTTTT. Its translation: CASSNPLMGTGGTGELFF.

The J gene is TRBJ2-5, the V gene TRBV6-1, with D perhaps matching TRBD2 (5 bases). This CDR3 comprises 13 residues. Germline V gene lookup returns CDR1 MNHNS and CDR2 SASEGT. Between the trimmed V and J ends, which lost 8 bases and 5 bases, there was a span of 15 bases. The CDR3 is CASPRTRWETQYF. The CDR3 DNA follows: TGTGCCAGCCCTCGCACTAGATGGGAGACCCAGTACTTC.

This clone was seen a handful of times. The CDR3 reads CASSLAGGAFNGAFF. CDR3 bases: TGTGCCAGCAGCTTGGCGGGAGGTGCCTTTAATGGAGCTTTCTTT. The genes are TRBV5-6 and TRBJ1-1, with no clear D. Deletions cut 0 bases from V and 10 bases from J, with 19 bases between. CDR3 length: 15 amino acids. CDR1 is SGHDT and CDR2 is YYEEEE in the germline V gene.

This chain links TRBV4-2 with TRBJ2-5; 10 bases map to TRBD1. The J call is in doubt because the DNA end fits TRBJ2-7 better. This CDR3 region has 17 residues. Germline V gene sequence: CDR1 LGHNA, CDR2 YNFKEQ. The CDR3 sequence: CASSQEAKAGQGYEQYF. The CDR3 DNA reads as TGTGCCAGCAGCCAAGAGGCCAAGGCGGGACAGGGGTACGAGCAGTACTTC.

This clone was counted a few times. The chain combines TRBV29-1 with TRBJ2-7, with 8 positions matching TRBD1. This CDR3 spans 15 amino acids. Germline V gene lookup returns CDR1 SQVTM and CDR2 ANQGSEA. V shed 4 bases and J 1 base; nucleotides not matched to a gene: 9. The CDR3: CSVAPGQGSSYEQYF. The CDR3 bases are TGCAGCGTTGCCCCCGGACAGGGATCTTCCTACGAGCAGTACTTC.

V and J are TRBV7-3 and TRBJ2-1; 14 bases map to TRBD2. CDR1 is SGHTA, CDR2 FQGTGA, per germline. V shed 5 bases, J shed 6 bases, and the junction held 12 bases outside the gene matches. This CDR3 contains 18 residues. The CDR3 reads CASSPSRLAGGPTNEQFF. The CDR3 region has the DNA TGTGCCAGCAGCCCCTCTCGACTAGCGGGGGGGCCCACCAATGAGCAGTTCTTC.

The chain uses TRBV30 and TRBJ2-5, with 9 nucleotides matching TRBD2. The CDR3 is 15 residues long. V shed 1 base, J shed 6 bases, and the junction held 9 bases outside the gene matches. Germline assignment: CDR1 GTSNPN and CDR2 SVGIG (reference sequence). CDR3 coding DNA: TGTGCCTGGAGTGGGCAGGGACTAGCAGAGCAGACCCAGTACTTC. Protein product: CAWSGQGLAEQTQYF.

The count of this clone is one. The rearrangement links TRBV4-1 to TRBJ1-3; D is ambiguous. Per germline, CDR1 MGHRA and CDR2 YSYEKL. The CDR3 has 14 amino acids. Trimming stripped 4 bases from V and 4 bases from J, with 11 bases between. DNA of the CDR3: TGCGCCAGCAGCCCCACGGGGTTAGGAAACACCATATATTTT. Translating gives CASSPTGLGNTIYF.

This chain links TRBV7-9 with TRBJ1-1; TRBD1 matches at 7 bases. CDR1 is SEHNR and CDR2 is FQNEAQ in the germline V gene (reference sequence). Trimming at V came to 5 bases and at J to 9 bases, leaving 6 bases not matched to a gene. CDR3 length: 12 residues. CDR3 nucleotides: TGTGCCAGCAGCAGGGGACAGAACAAAGCTTTCTTT. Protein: CASSRGQNKAFF.

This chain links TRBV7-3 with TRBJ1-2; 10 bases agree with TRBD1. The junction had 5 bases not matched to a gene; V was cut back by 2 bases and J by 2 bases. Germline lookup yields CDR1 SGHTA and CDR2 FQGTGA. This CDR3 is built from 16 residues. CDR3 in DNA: TGTGCCAGCAGCTTAGCGGGACAGGGGCCGAACTATGGCTACACCTTC. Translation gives CASSLAGQGPNYGYTF.

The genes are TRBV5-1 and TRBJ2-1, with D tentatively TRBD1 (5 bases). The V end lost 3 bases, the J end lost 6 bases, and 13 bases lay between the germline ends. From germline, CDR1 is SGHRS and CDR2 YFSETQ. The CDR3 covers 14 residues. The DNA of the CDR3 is TGCGCCAGCAGCTGGAGACAGAAACTCAATGAGCAGTTCTTC. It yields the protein CASSWRQKLNEQFF. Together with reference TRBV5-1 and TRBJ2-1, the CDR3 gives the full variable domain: KAGVTQTPRYLIKTRGQQVTLSCSPISGHRSVSWYQQTPGQGLQFLFEYFSETQRNKGNFPGRFSGRQFSNSRSEMNVSTLELGDSALYLCASSWRQKLNEQFFGPGTRLTVL.

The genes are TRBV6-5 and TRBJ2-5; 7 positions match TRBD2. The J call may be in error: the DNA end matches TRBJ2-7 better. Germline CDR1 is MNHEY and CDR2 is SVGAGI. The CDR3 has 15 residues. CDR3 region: CASSYSSGGGNEQYF. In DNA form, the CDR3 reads TGTGCCAGCAGTTACTCTTCTGGCGGGGGTAACGAGCAGTACTTC.

In DNA, the CDR3 is TGTGCCAGCAGCCAGGGGCGGGGGGGACAAAACAATGAGCAGTTCTTC. Translated, it gives CASSQGRGGQNNEQFF. The V gene is TRBV4-2, the J gene TRBJ2-1; 9 bases are a match to TRBD2. There are 16 residues in the CDR3. Germline V lookup: CDR1 LGHNA, CDR2 YNFKEQ. J gave up 5 bases and V 3 bases, and 8 bases lay outside the gene matches.

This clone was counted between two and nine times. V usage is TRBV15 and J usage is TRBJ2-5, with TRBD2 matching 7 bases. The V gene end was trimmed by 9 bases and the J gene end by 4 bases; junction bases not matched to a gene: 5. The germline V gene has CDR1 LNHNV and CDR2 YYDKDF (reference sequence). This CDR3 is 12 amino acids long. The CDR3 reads CATGEGGETQYF. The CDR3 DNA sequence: TGTGCCACGGGGGAGGGCGGAGAGACCCAGTACTTC.

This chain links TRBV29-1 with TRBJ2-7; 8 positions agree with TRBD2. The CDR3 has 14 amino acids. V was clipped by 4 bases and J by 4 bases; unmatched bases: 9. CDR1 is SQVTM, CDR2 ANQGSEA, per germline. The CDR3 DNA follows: TGCAGCGTTGGTCGGGGGGGAAGGGGATACGAGCAGTACTTC. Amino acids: CSVGRGGRGYEQYF.

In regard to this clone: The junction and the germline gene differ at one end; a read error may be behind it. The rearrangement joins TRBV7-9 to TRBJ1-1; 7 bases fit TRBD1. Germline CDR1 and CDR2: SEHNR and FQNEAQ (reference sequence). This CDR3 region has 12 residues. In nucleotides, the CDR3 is TGTGCCAGCAGCCCAGGAACAGGGGACCCTCACTTT. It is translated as CASSPGTGDPHF. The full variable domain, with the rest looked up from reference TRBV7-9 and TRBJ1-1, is DTGVSQNPRHKITKRGQNVTFRCDPISEHNRLYWYRQTLGQGPEFLTYFQNEAQLEKSRLLSDRFSAERPKGSFSTLEIQRTEQGDSAMYLCASSPGTGDPHFGQGTRLTVV.

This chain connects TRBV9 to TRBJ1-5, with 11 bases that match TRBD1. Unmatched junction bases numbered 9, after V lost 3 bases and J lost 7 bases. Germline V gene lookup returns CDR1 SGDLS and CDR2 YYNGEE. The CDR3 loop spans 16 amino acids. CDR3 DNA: TGTGCCAGCAGCGCCGGGACAGGGGGAGGTGGGCAGCCCCAGCATTTT. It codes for CASSAGTGGGGQPQHF.

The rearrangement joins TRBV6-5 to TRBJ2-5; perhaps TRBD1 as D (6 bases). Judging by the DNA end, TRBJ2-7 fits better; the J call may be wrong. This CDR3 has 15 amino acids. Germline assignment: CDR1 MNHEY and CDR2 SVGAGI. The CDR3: CASSYLPLTGGEQYF. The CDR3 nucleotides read TGTGCCAGCAGTTATTTACCTTTGACAGGTGGCGAGCAGTACTTC.

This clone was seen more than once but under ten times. The CDR3 nucleotides are TGTGCCAGCAGCTTAGTGAGCGGGGGGTTCTCCTACGAGCAGTACTTC. Its protein is CASSLVSGGFSYEQYF. V usage is TRBV7-2 and J usage is TRBJ2-7; 9 positions agree with TRBD2. Germline V CDR1 and CDR2: SGHTA, FQGNSA. The CDR3 is 16 residues long. Trimming removed 1 base from V and 0 bases from J; junction bases left unmatched: 4.

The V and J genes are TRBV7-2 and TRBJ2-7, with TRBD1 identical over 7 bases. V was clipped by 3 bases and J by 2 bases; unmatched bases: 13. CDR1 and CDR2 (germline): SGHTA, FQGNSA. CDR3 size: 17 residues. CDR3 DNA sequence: TGTGCCAGCAGCTTTTATCATCACAGGGGTTTCACCTACGAGCAGTACTTC. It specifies CASSFYHHRGFTYEQYF. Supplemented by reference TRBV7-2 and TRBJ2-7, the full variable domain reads GAGVSQSPSNKVTEKGKDVELRCDPISGHTALYWYRQSLGQGLEFLIYFQGNSAPDKSGLPSDRFSAERTGGSVSTLTIQRTQQEDSAVYLCASSFYHHRGFTYEQYFGPGTRLTVT.

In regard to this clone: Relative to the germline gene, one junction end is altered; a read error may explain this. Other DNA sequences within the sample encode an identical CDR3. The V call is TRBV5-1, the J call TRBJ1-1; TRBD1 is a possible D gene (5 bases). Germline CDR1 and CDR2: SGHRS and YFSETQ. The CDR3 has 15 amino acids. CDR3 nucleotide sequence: TGCGCCAGCAGCTTGCAACCAGGGTTGAACACTGAGGCTTTCTTT. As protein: CASSLQPGLNTEAFF.